Given below is one T cell receptor (beta chain) in context. MiXCR, applied by TCRdb to the multiplex PCR reads, yields one record per CDR3 protein. The sample yields approximately 100,000 distinct CDR3 sequences, approximately 28% seen once. This sample was included in a study of breast tumors, draining lymph nodes, adjacent tissues. Axillary draining lymph nodes of breast cancer patients supplied the node samples. V lost 5 bases and J lost 9, with 11 bases in between. Germline CDR1 is SGHTA and CDR2 is FQGTGA. CDR3 length: 12 amino acids. The sequence came from a female donor with breast cancer. Some clones in this sample may be carry-over from other donors' samples. This chain joins TRBV7-3 and TRBJ2-1, with D possibly matching TRBD2 (5 bases). Material: axillary lymph node tissue. The CDR3: CASSPELGEQFF. CDR3 DNA sequence: TGTGCCAGCAGCCCCGAACTAGGTGAGCAGTTCTTC.